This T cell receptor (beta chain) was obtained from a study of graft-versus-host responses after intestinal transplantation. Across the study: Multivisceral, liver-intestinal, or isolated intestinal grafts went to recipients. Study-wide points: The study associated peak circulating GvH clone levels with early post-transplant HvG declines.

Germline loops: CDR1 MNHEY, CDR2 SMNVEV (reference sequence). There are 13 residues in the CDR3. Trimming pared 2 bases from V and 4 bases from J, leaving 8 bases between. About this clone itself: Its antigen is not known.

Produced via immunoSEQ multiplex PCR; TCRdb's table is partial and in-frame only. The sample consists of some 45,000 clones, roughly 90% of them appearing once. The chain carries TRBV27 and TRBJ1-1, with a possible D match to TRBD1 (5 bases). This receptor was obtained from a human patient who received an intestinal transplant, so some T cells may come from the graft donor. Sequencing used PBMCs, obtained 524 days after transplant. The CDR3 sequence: CASSLGGGTEAFF. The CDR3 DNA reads TGTGCCAGCAGTTTAGGCGGGGGCACTGAAGCTTTCTTT.